The source of this T cell receptor beta chain is a study of patients and donors after allogeneic stem cell transplantation. TCRdb re-derived calls from the RT-PCR reads in MiXCR, one entry per CDR3 protein. Of approximately 33,000 distinct CDR3 sequences in the sample, almost 7% were seen once. This clonotype was recorded at least ten times. With 1 base removed from V and 6 bases from J, the gap between germline ends came to 9 bases. The CDR3 length is 13 residues. CDR1 and CDR2 (germline): LGHDT, YNNKEL (reference sequence). This TCR was sampled from a human donor who was either an allogeneic HSCT recipient or a stem cell or donor lymphocyte infusion donor (not recorded which). It is not recorded whose cells these are; they may come from a transplant donor. The sample was blood, either unsorted or a sorted T cell fraction (not recorded which). The rearrangement joins TRBV3-1 to TRBJ1-1; unclear D gene. The CDR3, as DNA: TGTGCCAGCAGCCAAGCGATCTTAGCTGAAGCTTTCTTT. Translating it yields CASSQAILAEAFF.